The 25 T cell receptor beta chains below were found in one sample sequenced in a study of cytomegalovirus exposure and HLA in healthy donors. In the PCR, 60 Vbeta and 13 Jbeta primers were used. Method: immunoSEQ multiplex PCR; TCRdb's copy keeps in-frame clones and lacks some. Found here are around 67,000 clones, approximately 80% of them singletons; the top ten hold roughly 8%. Sequencing was done on a sample of PBMCs. Source of these receptors: a man younger than 30 in good health and CMV-seropositive.

This clone was detected a few times. V gene TRBV27 combines with J gene TRBJ2-3, with TRBD2 as a possible D gene (5 bases). CDR1 is MNHEY and CDR2 is SMNVEV in the germline V gene (reference sequence). Trimming took off 2 bases at V and 6 bases at J, with 12 bases between the two ends. The CDR3 totals 14 residues. The CDR3, as DNA: TGTGCCAGCAGTTTACTAGCTTCCCAGGATACGCAGTATTTT. As protein: CASSLLASQDTQYF.

The rearrangement joins TRBV7-9 to TRBJ1-1; D remains ambiguous. Germline CDR1 reads SEHNR; CDR2 reads FQNEAQ (reference sequence). Trimming took off 7 bases at V and 6 bases at J, with 18 bases between the two ends. This CDR3 spans 14 amino acids. This CDR3 is CASKSSISHAEAFF. The CDR3 coding sequence is TGTGCCAGCAAATCGAGCATCTCGCACGCTGAAGCTTTCTTT.

J is TRBJ2-7 and V is TRBV27; D not resolved. Trimming removed 5 bases from V and 0 bases from J, with 11 bases in between. Germline assignment: CDR1 MNHEY and CDR2 SMNVEV (reference sequence). The CDR3 contains 14 residues. CDR3 nucleotide sequence: TGTGCCAGCAGTCTCGCCGGGTCCTCCTACGAGCAGTACTTC. This sequence encodes CASSLAGSSYEQYF.

In its sample, this clone was seen a few times. The CDR3 region is CASSLTGTSGGEQFF. In DNA form, the CDR3 reads TGTGCCAGCAGTTTAACCGGGACTAGCGGCGGGGAGCAGTTCTTC. The rearrangement uses TRBV6-1 and TRBJ2-1; 11 bases line up with TRBD2. V was pared by 5 bases and J by 10 bases, with 10 bases of the junction left unmatched. The CDR3 is made up of 15 amino acids. The germline V gene has CDR1 MNHNS and CDR2 SASEGT.

The rearrangement joins TRBV6-5 to TRBJ2-5; no clear D. CDR1 and CDR2 (germline): MNHEY, SVGAGI. With 6 bases removed from V and 5 bases from J, the gap between germline ends came to 10 bases. The CDR3 runs 12 residues. The CDR3 coding sequence is TGTGCCAGCAGGACTTACGGGGAGACCCAGTACTTC. Protein product: CASRTYGETQYF.

Only a few counts were recorded for this clone. The chain has TRBV6-5 and TRBJ1-1; 12 bases fit TRBD1. The CDR3 spans 14 residues. With V trimmed by 5 bases and J by 7 bases, 5 bases remained unmatched. CDR1 is MNHEY and CDR2 is SVGAGI in the germline V gene. The CDR3 is CASSTGQGASEAFF. The DNA of the CDR3 is TGTGCCAGCAGTACGGGACAGGGGGCGAGTGAAGCTTTCTTT.

The V and J genes are TRBV25-1 and TRBJ2-7; D is unresolved. Germline assignment: CDR1 MGHDK and CDR2 SYGVNS. CDR3 length equals 11 residues. Trimming shortened V by 8 bases and J by 2 bases, and 7 bases separated the two germline ends. This chain's CDR3 is CASGRTYEQYF. The DNA for the CDR3 is TGTGCCAGCGGCAGAACCTACGAGCAGTACTTC.

In this sample, this clone turned up once. Other DNA sequences within the sample encode an identical CDR3. V usage is TRBV15 and J usage is TRBJ1-1; D is undetermined. The CDR3 has 12 residues. V was clipped by 1 base and J by 5 bases, with 5 bases between them. CDR1 LNHNV and CDR2 YYDKDF come from the germline V gene (reference sequence). CDR3 coding DNA: TGTGCCACCAGCAGAGCCGGGACTGAAGCTTTCTTT. Amino acid sequence: CATSRAGTEAFF.

The chain uses TRBV29-1 and TRBJ1-1, with D maybe TRBD1 (5 bases). CDR3 length: 11 residues. Trimming removed 6 bases at V and 1 base at J, with 6 bases between. Germline V lookup: CDR1 SQVTM, CDR2 ANQGSEA. The CDR3, as DNA: TGCAGCGTGCAGGGGAACACTGAAGCTTTCTTT. It translates to CSVQGNTEAFF. Full variable domain (remainder filled in from reference TRBV29-1 and TRBJ1-1): SAVISQKPSRDICQRGTSLTIQCQVDSQVTMMFWYRQQPGQSLTLIATANQGSEATYESGFVIDKFPISRPNLTFSTLTVSNMSPEDSSIYLCSVQGNTEAFFGQGTRLTVV.

The genes are TRBV6-5 and TRBJ1-1; D remains ambiguous. Looked up from germline, CDR1 is MNHEY and CDR2 is SVGAGI. The length of the CDR3 is 13 residues. The V gene lost 8 bases and the J gene lost 4 bases, with 14 bases spanning the gap. The CDR3 here is CASQSWRVTEAFF. The CDR3 region has the DNA TGTGCCAGCCAGTCCTGGCGGGTCACTGAAGCTTTCTTT.

V gene TRBV5-1 combines with J gene TRBJ1-1; D is unclear. Trimming stripped 7 bases from V and 1 base from J, with 8 bases between. Germline V gene lookup returns CDR1 SGHRS and CDR2 YFSETQ. The CDR3 spans 12 residues. For the CDR3, the DNA is TGCGCCAGCGGTCTATGGAACACTGAAGCTTTCTTT. It codes for CASGLWNTEAFF.

This clone was seen a single time. V gene TRBV9 combines with J gene TRBJ1-1, with D possibly TRBD1 on 6 matching bases. Trimming shortened V by 4 bases and J by 4 bases, and 23 bases separated the two germline ends. Germline V gene lookup returns CDR1 SGDLS and CDR2 YYNGEE. The CDR3 spans 17 residues. As DNA, the CDR3 is TGTGCCAGCAGCCCAGCCATCGCAGGGGCAGGAAGCACTGAAGCTTTCTTT. Translation: CASSPAIAGAGSTEAFF.

The rearrangement joins TRBV18 to TRBJ1-2; TRBD1 agrees at 7 bases. Trimming removed 4 bases from V and 4 bases from J; junction bases left unmatched: 6. This CDR3 comprises 14 residues. Germline lookup yields CDR1 KGHSH and CDR2 LQKENI. This chain's CDR3 is CASSQQGDVYGYTF. CDR3 nucleotide sequence: TGTGCCAGCTCACAGCAGGGGGACGTCTATGGCTACACCTTC.

The chain uses TRBV18 and TRBJ2-7, with TRBD2 matching 7 bases. The CDR3 has 15 amino acids. CDR1 is KGHSH and CDR2 is LQKENI in the germline V gene. The V and J ends lost 0 bases and 2 bases, in that order; junction bases with no gene match: 4. DNA of the CDR3: TGTGCCAGCTCACCACCAGCGGGGAGCCCCTACGAGCAGTACTTC. It specifies CASSPPAGSPYEQYF. The full variable domain, with the rest looked up from reference TRBV18 and TRBJ2-7, is NAGVMQNPRHLVRRRGQEARLRCSPMKGHSHVYWYRQLPEEGLKFMVYLQKENIIDESGMPKERFSAEFPKEGPSILRIQQVVRGDSAAYFCASSPPAGSPYEQYFGPGTRLTVT.

Only one count was recorded for this clone. V and J are TRBV6-5 and TRBJ2-5; 10 bases are a match to TRBD1. The germline V gene encodes CDR1 MNHEY and CDR2 SVGAGI. This CDR3 has 15 amino acids. V lost 5 bases and J lost 5; bases outside the gene matches: 8. DNA for the CDR3: TGTGCCAGCAGTGGACAGGGGGGAGGTTTGGAGACCCAGTACTTC. Translated: CASSGQGGGLETQYF.

The chain uses TRBV19 and TRBJ2-3; 9 bases are a match to TRBD1. The germline gives CDR1 LNHDA, CDR2 SQIVND (reference sequence). CDR3 length: 13 amino acids. The trim removed 9 bases at V and 3 bases at J, leaving 4 bases unmatched. Here the CDR3 DNA reads TGTGCCAGGGGGGACAGGGAAACAGATACGCAGTATTTT. Translation gives CARGDRETDTQYF. The entire variable domain, with the rest obtained from reference TRBV19 and TRBJ2-3, is as follows: DGGITQSPKYLFRKEGQNVTLSCEQNLNHDAMYWYRQDPGQGLRLIYYSQIVNDFQKGDIAEGYSVSREKKESFPLTVTSAQKNPTAFYLCARGDRETDTQYFGPGTRLTVL.

V usage is TRBV5-1 and J usage is TRBJ2-7, with a tentative D call TRBD1 (6 bases). The germline V gene encodes CDR1 SGHRS and CDR2 YFSETQ. The CDR3 contains 14 residues. The V end was cut by 4 bases, the J end by 0 bases, with 11 bases between. The CDR3 DNA follows: TGCGCCAGCAGCCGTAGGGGGTCCTCCTACGAGCAGTACTTC. The encoded protein is CASSRRGSSYEQYF.

This clone was recorded a few times. The chain joins TRBV5-8 to TRBJ1-2; tentatively, D is TRBD1 (5 bases). CDR3 length equals 14 residues. V dropped 3 bases and J dropped 8 bases, with 17 bases sitting between them. Germline CDR1 reads SGHTS; CDR2 reads YDEGEE. CDR3 protein: CASSSGDGIRGYTF. The CDR3 region has the DNA TGTGCCAGCAGCTCGGGGGACGGAATAAGGGGCTACACCTTC.

The chain employs TRBV7-9 and TRBJ1-1, with D perhaps matching TRBD1 (5 bases). V was shortened by 5 bases and J by 2 bases, with 9 bases between the two germline ends. The CDR3 contains 13 residues. Germline assignment: CDR1 SEHNR and CDR2 FQNEAQ (reference sequence). This CDR3 is CASSETANTEAFF. CDR3 sequence (DNA): TGTGCCAGCAGCGAGACAGCTAACACTGAAGCTTTCTTT.

This sequence joins TRBV5-1 and TRBJ1-5, with unresolved D. The germline gives CDR1 SGHRS, CDR2 YFSETQ. This CDR3 has 13 amino acids. V was pared by 1 base and J by 2 bases, with 4 bases between. The CDR3 DNA follows: TGCGCCAGCAGCTTGTCGGGCAATCAGCCCCAGCATTTT. Translated: CASSLSGNQPQHF.

The gene calls are TRBV10-3 and TRBJ2-7; a possible D gene is TRBD1 (8 bases). CDR3 length: 13 residues. V lost 8 bases, J lost 7 bases, and 18 bases lay in between. Germline values: CDR1 ENHRY, CDR2 SYGVKD. The CDR3 spells CAIRGATGEEQYF. The CDR3 nucleotides are TGTGCCATCCGGGGGGCGACAGGGGAAGAGCAGTACTTC.

The chain employs TRBV29-1 and TRBJ2-1; D may be TRBD2 (5 bases). The CDR3 covers 11 residues. Per germline, CDR1 SQVTM and CDR2 ANQGSEA. Trimming took off 7 bases at V and 4 bases at J, with 8 bases between the two ends. CDR3 nucleotide sequence: TGCAGCGGCGGGCCGTACAATGAGCAGTTCTTC. Its translation is CSGGPYNEQFF.

The chain joins TRBV6-4 to TRBJ1-1; tentatively, D is TRBD1 (6 bases). The CDR3 extends over 14 amino acids. Trimming left V 0 bases short and J 4 bases short, with 9 bases between. Germline V gene lookup returns CDR1 MRHNA and CDR2 SNTAGT. The CDR3 bases are TGTGCCAGCAGTGACTCCAGCAGGGGCACTGAAGCTTTCTTT. It yields the protein CASSDSSRGTEAFF.

This rearrangement joins TRBV28 to TRBJ2-7; unclear D gene. This CDR3 has 13 residues. Trimming stripped 1 base from V and 2 bases from J, with 6 bases between. Germline V lookup: CDR1 MDHEN, CDR2 SYDVKM. CDR3 sequence reads: CASSLSSAYEQYF. The CDR3 coding sequence is TGTGCCAGCAGTTTATCCAGTGCCTACGAGCAGTACTTC.

J is TRBJ1-1 and V is TRBV30; 7 positions match TRBD1. Germline V CDR1 and CDR2: GTSNPN, SVGIG (reference sequence). J was trimmed by 4 bases and V by 7 bases; bases with no gene match: 9. The CDR3 length is 13 residues. CDR3 nucleotide sequence: TGTGCCTCTACCGTTACAGGGGTCACTGAAGCTTTCTTT. Translated, it gives CASTVTGVTEAFF.